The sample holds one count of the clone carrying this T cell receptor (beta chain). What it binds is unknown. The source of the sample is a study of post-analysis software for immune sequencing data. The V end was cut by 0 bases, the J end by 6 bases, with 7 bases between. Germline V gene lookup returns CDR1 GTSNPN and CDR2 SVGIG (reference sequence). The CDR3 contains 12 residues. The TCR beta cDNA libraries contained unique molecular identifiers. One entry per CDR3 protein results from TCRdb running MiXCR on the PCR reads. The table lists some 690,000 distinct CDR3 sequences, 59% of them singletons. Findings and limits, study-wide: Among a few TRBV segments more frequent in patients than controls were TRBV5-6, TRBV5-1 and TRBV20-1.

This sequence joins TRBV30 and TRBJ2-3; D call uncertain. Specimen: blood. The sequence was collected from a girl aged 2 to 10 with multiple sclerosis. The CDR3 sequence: CAWSVLGDTQYF. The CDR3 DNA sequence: TGTGCCTGGAGTGTACTGGGGGATACGCAGTATTTT.